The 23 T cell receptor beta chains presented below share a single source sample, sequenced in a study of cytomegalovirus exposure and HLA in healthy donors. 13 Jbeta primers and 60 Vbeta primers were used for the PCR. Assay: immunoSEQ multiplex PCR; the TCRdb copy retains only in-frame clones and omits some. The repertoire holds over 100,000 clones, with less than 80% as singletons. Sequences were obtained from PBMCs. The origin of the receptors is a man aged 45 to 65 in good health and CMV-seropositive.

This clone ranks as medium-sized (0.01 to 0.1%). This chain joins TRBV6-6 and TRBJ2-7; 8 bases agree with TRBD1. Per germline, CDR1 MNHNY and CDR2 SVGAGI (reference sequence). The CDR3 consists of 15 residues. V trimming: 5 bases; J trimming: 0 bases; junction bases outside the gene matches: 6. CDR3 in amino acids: CASSGQGSSSYEQYF. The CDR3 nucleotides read TGTGCCAGCAGTGGACAGGGATCCTCCTCCTACGAGCAGTACTTC.

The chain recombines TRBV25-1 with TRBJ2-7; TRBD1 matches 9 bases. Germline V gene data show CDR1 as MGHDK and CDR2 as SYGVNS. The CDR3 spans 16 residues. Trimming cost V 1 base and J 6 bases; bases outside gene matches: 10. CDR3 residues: CASSEWFPGQGGEQYF. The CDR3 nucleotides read TGTGCCAGCAGTGAATGGTTCCCGGGACAGGGTGGCGAGCAGTACTTC.

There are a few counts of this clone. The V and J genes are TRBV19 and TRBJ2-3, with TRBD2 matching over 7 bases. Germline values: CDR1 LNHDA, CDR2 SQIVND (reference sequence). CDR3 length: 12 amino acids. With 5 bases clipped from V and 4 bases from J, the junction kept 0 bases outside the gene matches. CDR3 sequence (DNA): TGTGCCAGTAGTGGGGGGGCAGATACGCAGTATTTT. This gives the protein CASSGGADTQYF.

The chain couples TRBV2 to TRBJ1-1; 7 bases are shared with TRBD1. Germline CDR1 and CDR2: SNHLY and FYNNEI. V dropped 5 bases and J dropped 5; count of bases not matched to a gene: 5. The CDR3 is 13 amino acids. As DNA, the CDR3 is TGTGCCAGCAGTTCCCCGACAGGGACTGAAGCTTTCTTT. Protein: CASSSPTGTEAFF.

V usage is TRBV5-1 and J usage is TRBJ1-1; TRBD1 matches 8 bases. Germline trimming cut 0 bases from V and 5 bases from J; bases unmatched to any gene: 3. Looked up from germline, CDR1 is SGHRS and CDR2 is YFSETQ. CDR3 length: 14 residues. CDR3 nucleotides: TGCGCCAGCAGCTTGGGGACAGGGCAAACTGAAGCTTTCTTT. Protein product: CASSLGTGQTEAFF.

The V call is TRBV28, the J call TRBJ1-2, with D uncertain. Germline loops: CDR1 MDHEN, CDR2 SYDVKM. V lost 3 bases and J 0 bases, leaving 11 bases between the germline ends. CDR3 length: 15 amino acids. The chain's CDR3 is CASSFSDRANYGYTF. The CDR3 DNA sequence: TGTGCCAGCAGTTTCAGCGACCGAGCTAACTATGGCTACACCTTC.

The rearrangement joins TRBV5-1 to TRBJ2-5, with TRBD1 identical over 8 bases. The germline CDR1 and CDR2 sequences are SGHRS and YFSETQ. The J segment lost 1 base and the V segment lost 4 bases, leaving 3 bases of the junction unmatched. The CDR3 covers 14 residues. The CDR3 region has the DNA TGCGCCAGCAGCCACAGGGGGGCCCAAGAGACCCAGTACTTC. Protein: CASSHRGAQETQYF.

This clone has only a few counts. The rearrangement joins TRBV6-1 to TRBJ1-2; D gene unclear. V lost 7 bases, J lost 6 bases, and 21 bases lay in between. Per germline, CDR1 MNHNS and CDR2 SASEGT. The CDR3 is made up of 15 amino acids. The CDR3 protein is CASIVREGSSNGYTF. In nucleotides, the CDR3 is TGTGCCAGCATCGTCAGAGAAGGGAGTAGTAATGGCTACACCTTC.

CDR3 sequence reads: CASSQESNYGYTF. The CDR3 DNA follows: TGTGCCAGCAGTCAGGAATCTAACTATGGCTACACCTTC. V and J are TRBV6-5 and TRBJ1-2; D call uncertain. The CDR3 is made up of 13 amino acids. Germline CDR1 MNHEY, CDR2 SVGAGI. V gave up 5 bases and J gave up 0 bases, with 7 bases separating them.

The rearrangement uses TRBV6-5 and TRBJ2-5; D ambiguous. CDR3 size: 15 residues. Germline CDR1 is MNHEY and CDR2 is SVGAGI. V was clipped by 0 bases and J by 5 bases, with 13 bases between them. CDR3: CASSYSLGFGETQYF. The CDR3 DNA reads TGTGCCAGCAGTTACTCATTGGGTTTCGGGGAGACCCAGTACTTC.

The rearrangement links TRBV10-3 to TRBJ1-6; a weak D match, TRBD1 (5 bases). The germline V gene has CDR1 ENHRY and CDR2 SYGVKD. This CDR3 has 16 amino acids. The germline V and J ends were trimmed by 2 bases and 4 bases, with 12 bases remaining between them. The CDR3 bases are TGTGCCATCAGTGAGGAGGGAGGGGCTTATAATTCACCCCTCCACTTT. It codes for CAISEEGGAYNSPLHF.

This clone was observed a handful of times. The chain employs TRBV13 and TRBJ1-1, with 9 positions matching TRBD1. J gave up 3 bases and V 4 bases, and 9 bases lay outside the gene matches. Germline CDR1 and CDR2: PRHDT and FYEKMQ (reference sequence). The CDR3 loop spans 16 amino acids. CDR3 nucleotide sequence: TGTGCCAGCAGCTCCACCTGGGACAGGGTGGACACTGAAGCTTTCTTT. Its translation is CASSSTWDRVDTEAFF.

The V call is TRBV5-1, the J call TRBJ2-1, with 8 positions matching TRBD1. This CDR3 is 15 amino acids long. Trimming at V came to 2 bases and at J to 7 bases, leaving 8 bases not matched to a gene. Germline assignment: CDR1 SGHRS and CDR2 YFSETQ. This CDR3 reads CASSLGQGSLNEQFF. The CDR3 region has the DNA TGCGCCAGCAGCTTAGGACAGGGAAGTTTGAATGAGCAGTTCTTC.

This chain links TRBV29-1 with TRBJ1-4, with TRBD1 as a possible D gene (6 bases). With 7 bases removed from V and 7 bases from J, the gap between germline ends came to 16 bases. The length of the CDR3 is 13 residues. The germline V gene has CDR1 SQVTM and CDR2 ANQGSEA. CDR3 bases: TGCAGCGCAAACGCAGGGGACACTGAAAAACTGTTTTTT. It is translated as CSANAGDTEKLFF. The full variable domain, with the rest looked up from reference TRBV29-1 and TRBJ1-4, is SAVISQKPSRDICQRGTSLTIQCQVDSQVTMMFWYRQQPGQSLTLIATANQGSEATYESGFVIDKFPISRPNLTFSTLTVSNMSPEDSSIYLCSANAGDTEKLFFGSGTQLSVL.

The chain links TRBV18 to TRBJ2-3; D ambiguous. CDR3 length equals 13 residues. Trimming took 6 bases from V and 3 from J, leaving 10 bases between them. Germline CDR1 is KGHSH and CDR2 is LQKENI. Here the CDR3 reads CASSRELTDTQYF. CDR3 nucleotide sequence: TGTGCCAGCTCTCGAGAACTTACAGATACGCAGTATTTT.

DNA of the CDR3: TGTGCCAGCAGCTTACGGCTAGCGGGGGGAGATACGCAGTATTTT. Amino acids: CASSLRLAGGDTQYF. This sequence joins TRBV13 and TRBJ2-3; TRBD2 agrees at 11 bases. The CDR3 sequence is 15 residues long. Trimming at V came to 2 bases and at J to 5 bases, leaving 3 bases not matched to a gene. The V gene's germline CDR1 is PRHDT and CDR2 FYEKMQ (reference sequence).

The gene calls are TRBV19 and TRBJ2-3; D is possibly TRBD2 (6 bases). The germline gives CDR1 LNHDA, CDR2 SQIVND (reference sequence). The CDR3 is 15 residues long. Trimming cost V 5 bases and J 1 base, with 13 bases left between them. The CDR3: CASSFGSPGTDTQYF. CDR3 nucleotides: TGTGCCAGTAGTTTCGGGAGTCCTGGCACAGATACGCAGTATTTT. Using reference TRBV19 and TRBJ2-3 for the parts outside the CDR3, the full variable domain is DGGITQSPKYLFRKEGQNVTLSCEQNLNHDAMYWYRQDPGQGLRLIYYSQIVNDFQKGDIAEGYSVSREKKESFPLTVTSAQKNPTAFYLCASSFGSPGTDTQYFGPGTRLTVL.

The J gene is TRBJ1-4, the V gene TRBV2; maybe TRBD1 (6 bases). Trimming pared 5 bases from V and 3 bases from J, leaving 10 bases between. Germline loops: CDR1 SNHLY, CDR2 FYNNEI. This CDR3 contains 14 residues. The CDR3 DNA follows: TGTGCCAGCAGTAACAGGGTATCTAATGAAAAACTGTTTTTT. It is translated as CASSNRVSNEKLFF.

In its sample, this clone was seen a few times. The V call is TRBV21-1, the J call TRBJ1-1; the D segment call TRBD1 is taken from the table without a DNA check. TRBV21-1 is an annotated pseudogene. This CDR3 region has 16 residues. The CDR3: CASSMGQGATNTEAFF. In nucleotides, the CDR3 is TGTGCCAGCAGCATGGGACAGGGGGCAACGAACACTGAAGCTTTCTTT.

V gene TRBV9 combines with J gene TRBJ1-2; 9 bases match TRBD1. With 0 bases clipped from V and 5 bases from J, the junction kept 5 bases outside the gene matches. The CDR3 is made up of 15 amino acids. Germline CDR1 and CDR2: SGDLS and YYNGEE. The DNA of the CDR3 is TGTGCCAGCAGCGTAGGGGACAGGGTTGGGTATGGCTACACCTTC. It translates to CASSVGDRVGYGYTF.

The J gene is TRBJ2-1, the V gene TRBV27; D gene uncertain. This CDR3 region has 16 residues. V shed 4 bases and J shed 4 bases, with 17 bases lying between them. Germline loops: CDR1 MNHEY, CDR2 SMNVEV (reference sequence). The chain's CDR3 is CASSSLLRATYNEQFF. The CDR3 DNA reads TGTGCCAGCAGTTCCCTACTACGAGCCACTTACAATGAGCAGTTCTTC.

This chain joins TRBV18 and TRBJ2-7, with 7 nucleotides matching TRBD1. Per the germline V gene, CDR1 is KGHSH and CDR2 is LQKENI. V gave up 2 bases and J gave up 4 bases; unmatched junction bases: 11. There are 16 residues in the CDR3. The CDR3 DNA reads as TGTGCCAGCTCACCAGGTCCTGCAGGGGGAGAATACGAGCAGTACTTC. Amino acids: CASSPGPAGGEYEQYF.

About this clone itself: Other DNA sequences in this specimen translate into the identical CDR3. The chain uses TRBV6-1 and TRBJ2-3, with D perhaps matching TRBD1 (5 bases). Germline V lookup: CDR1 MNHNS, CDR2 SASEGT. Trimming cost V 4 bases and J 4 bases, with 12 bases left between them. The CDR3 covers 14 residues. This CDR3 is CASSGQSGADTQYF. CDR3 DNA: TGTGCCAGCAGTGGACAGAGTGGGGCAGATACGCAGTATTTT.